The T cell receptor (beta chain) under discussion was sequenced for a study of T cell changes during pregnancy in multiple sclerosis. Germline V gives CDR1 MDHEN, CDR2 SYDVKM. The CDR3 runs 11 residues. V dropped 1 base and J dropped 6 bases, with 4 bases sitting between them. Here immunoSEQ multiplex PCR was the method, and the copy in TCRdb shows in-frame clones only, minus some. The sample records around 88,000 clones, roughly 94% being singletons. The chain joins TRBV28 to TRBJ2-7; no clear D. The clonotype was recovered from a female donor in good health, enrolled as a control in a pregnancy study. The material sequenced was peripheral blood, taken after pregnancy. The DNA of the CDR3 is TGTGCCAGCAGTTTATCGGGCGAGCAGTACTTC. Its protein product is CASSLSGEQYF.